A single sample gave rise to the 21 T cell receptor beta chains below, sequenced in a study of T cells of healthy individuals. TCRdb re-analysed the 5' RACE reads in MiXCR, keeping a single row per CDR3 protein. The data contain some 69,000 distinct CDR3 sequences, about 16% of them singletons. The receptors shown here come from a human donor in good health.

The J gene is TRBJ2-7, the V gene TRBV24-1, with D perhaps matching TRBD2 (5 bases). The ends were cut back, 3 bases at V and 4 bases at J, with 9 bases in the middle. This CDR3 has 13 amino acids. Looked up from germline, CDR1 is KGHDR and CDR2 is SFDVKD. The CDR3 sequence is CATSDGRQYEQYF. CDR3 DNA: TGTGCCACCAGTGATGGGAGACAATACGAGCAGTACTTC.

This clonotype was seen repeatedly, ten times or more. The chain has TRBV3-1 and TRBJ1-2; D call uncertain. This CDR3 is 15 amino acids long. V was clipped by 1 base and J by 9 bases, with 18 bases between them. Germline lookup yields CDR1 LGHDT and CDR2 YNNKEL (reference sequence). CDR3 protein: CASSQGGGLYGSYTF. As DNA, the CDR3 is TGTGCCAGCAGCCAAGGAGGCGGATTATATGGAAGCTACACCTTC.

The V gene is TRBV6-2 or TRBV6-3, the J gene TRBJ2-2, with a possible D match to TRBD2 (5 bases). The CDR3 has 14 amino acids. V lost 7 bases to trimming and J lost 12 bases, with 21 bases between them. Looked up from germline, CDR1 is MNHEY and CDR2 is SVGEGT. DNA for the CDR3: TGTGCCAGCACCCGCAGAGTTGAGGGCGTTAAGCTGTTTTTT. Translated, it gives CASTRRVEGVKLFF.

The table lists this clonotype with a few counts. The chain joins TRBV5-6 to TRBJ2-1, with 7 bases fitting TRBD2. Losses at the gene ends were 3 bases for V and 2 bases for J; bases not matched to a gene: 2. CDR3 length: 14 residues. Per germline, CDR1 SGHDT and CDR2 YYEEEE. CDR3 sequence (DNA): TGTGCCAGCAGCTCGACTAGCCCCTACAATGAGCAGTTCTTC. Protein: CASSSTSPYNEQFF.

The chain recombines TRBV20-1 with TRBJ2-3; 9 bases line up with TRBD1. Trimming removed 4 bases from V and 2 bases from J; junction bases left unmatched: 10. CDR3 size: 16 residues. Germline V lookup: CDR1 DFQATT, CDR2 SNEGSKA (reference sequence). CDR3 sequence: CSATPNRDRVTDTQYF. CDR3 nucleotide sequence: TGCAGTGCTACTCCCAACCGGGACAGGGTCACAGATACGCAGTATTTT.

V is TRBV5-5 and J is TRBJ2-1, with 9 nucleotides matching TRBD2. Germline V lookup: CDR1 SGHKS, CDR2 YYEKEE (reference sequence). V lost 2 bases and J lost 6; bases outside the gene matches: 6. The CDR3 runs 15 residues. The DNA of the CDR3 is TGTGCCAGCAGCTTTTGGCGGGGGGGTGGCAATGAGCAGTTCTTC. Encoded protein: CASSFWRGGGNEQFF.

The chain is built from TRBV5-1 and TRBJ1-4; no reliable D call. Germline V lookup: CDR1 SGHRS, CDR2 YFSETQ. The CDR3 totals 15 residues. V was clipped by 4 bases and J by 7 bases, with 17 bases between them. CDR3 region: CASSLYGESTEKLFF. The CDR3 DNA follows: TGCGCCAGCAGCCTCTACGGGGAGAGCACTGAAAAACTGTTTTTT.

The chain links TRBV28 to TRBJ2-6; TRBD1 matches 9 bases. Germline V CDR1 and CDR2: MDHEN, SYDVKM. J was trimmed by 8 bases and V by 10 bases; bases with no gene match: 27. This CDR3 contains 20 residues. Here the CDR3 reads CATRGDRAPGGIERSNVLTF. Written as DNA, the CDR3 is TGTGCCACCCGGGGGGACAGGGCACCCGGGGGGATTGAGCGGTCCAACGTCCTGACTTTC.

In its sample, this clonotype was seen many times. V and J are TRBV28 and TRBJ2-1, with D tentatively TRBD2 (6 bases). Germline values: CDR1 MDHEN, CDR2 SYDVKM. CDR3 length: 14 residues. Trimming removed 5 bases at V and 5 bases at J, with 13 bases between. CDR3 sequence (DNA): TGTGCCAGCAGTACCGGAGGGCTTGACAATGAGCAGTTCTTC. This codes for CASSTGGLDNEQFF.

This clonotype was observed many times. V and J are TRBV6-2 or TRBV6-3 and TRBJ1-1, with a tentative D call TRBD1 (5 bases). Germline CDR1 MNHEY, CDR2 SVGEGT. The CDR3 contains 13 residues. V gave up 10 bases and J gave up 2 bases, with 14 bases separating them. CDR3 sequence reads: CAIAGTLNTEAFF. The CDR3 DNA sequence: TGTGCCATTGCGGGGACCTTAAACACTGAAGCTTTCTTT.

This clonotype occurred a few times. The chain is built from TRBV12-3 or TRBV12-4 and TRBJ2-1, with 7 nucleotides matching TRBD1. The CDR3 spans 13 residues. Trimming removed 5 bases from V and 7 bases from J; junction bases left unmatched: 5. CDR3 loop: CASSLTGWNEQFF. For the CDR3, the DNA is TGTGCCAGCAGTCTGACAGGGTGGAATGAGCAGTTCTTC.

The V call is TRBV7-2, the J call TRBJ2-3; the match to TRBD2 covers 10 bases. This CDR3 is 18 amino acids long. Germline values: CDR1 SGHTA, CDR2 FQGNSA. V gave up 4 bases and J gave up 0 bases; unmatched junction bases: 10. The CDR3 DNA sequence: TGTGCCAGCAGCTCCCAACTAGCGGGACCCGTTAGCACAGATACGCAGTATTTT. Its translation is CASSSQLAGPVSTDTQYF.

This clonotype showed up just a few times. This chain joins TRBV28 and TRBJ2-7; D remains ambiguous. The ends were cut back, 6 bases at V and 3 bases at J, with 12 bases in the middle. The germline CDR1 and CDR2 sequences are MDHEN and SYDVKM. The CDR3 runs to 13 residues. The CDR3: CASSERVDYEQYF. The CDR3 DNA is TGTGCCAGCAGCGAACGGGTCGACTACGAGCAGTACTTC.

A word on this clonotype: A read error may explain this, as a much larger clone is one base away. The chain has TRBV20-1 and TRBJ2-7; 12 bases are a match to TRBD1. In germline, CDR1 is DFQATT, CDR2 SNEGSKA (reference sequence). CDR3 size: 15 residues. V lost 6 bases to trimming and J lost 7 bases; unmatched junction nucleotides: 13. CDR3 in DNA: TGCAGTGCCACTAACCCGGGACAGGGGGCGCGAGAGCAGTACTTC. Protein: CSATNPGQGAREQYF.

This sequence joins TRBV6-1 and TRBJ2-2; D not resolved. Germline V lookup: CDR1 MNHNS, CDR2 SASEGT. This CDR3 region has 14 residues. Trimming shortened V by 0 bases and J by 9 bases, and 11 bases separated the two germline ends. The CDR3 loop reads CASSEALSRRELFF. The CDR3 nucleotides are TGTGCCAGCAGTGAAGCGCTATCCCGAAGGGAGCTGTTTTTT.

The V call is TRBV5-1, the J call TRBJ2-1, with 9 bases aligning to TRBD2. The trim removed 4 bases at V and 8 bases at J, leaving 13 bases unmatched. This CDR3 is built from 16 residues. Germline CDR1 is SGHRS and CDR2 is YFSETQ. The CDR3: CASSLRGGAVIDEQFF. For the CDR3, the DNA is TGCGCCAGCAGCCTACGCGGGGGGGCAGTCATCGATGAGCAGTTCTTC. The full variable domain, in which reference TRBV5-1 and TRBJ2-1 provide the parts outside the CDR3, is KAGVTQTPRYLIKTRGQQVTLSCSPISGHRSVSWYQQTPGQGLQFLFEYFSETQRNKGNFPGRFSGRQFSNSRSEMNVSTLELGDSALYLCASSLRGGAVIDEQFFGPGTRLTVL.

In this sample, this clonotype turned up a few times. The V call is TRBV28, the J call TRBJ2-1; maybe TRBD2 (7 bases). CDR1 MDHEN and CDR2 SYDVKM come from the germline V gene. V gave up 9 bases and J gave up 6 bases, with 21 bases separating them. The CDR3 is 15 amino acids. CDR3 sequence reads: CASFSTGRGSNEQFF. The DNA for the CDR3 is TGTGCCAGTTTCTCCACAGGGAGGGGTAGCAATGAGCAGTTCTTC.

This clonotype came up a few times. This chain uses TRBV12-5 with TRBJ1-1; 9 nucleotides agree with TRBD1. The germline CDR1 and CDR2 sequences are LGHNT and FRNRAP. The ends lost 7 bases at V and 1 base at J; junction bases unmatched: 7. This CDR3 is 15 amino acids long. This CDR3 is CASEGQGTGNTEAFF. Written as DNA, the CDR3 is TGTGCTAGTGAGGGACAGGGAACGGGGAACACTGAAGCTTTCTTT.

This clonotype was seen a few times. The chain uses TRBV10-3 and TRBJ2-7; 7 bases align to TRBD1. This CDR3 has 12 amino acids. The V gene's germline CDR1 is ENHRY and CDR2 SYGVKD. With V trimmed by 5 bases and J by 2 bases, 0 bases remained unmatched. CDR3 amino acids: CAISTGAYEQYF. The CDR3 bases are TGTGCCATCAGTACAGGGGCCTACGAGCAGTACTTC.

In this sample, this clonotype turned up a few times. The chain has TRBV27 and TRBJ1-4; D is perhaps TRBD1 (5 bases). This CDR3 is 16 amino acids long. Trimming removed 6 bases at V and 3 bases at J, with 17 bases between. Germline loops: CDR1 MNHEY, CDR2 SMNVEV (reference sequence). CDR3 region: CASRTFGTGANEKLFF. For the CDR3, the DNA is TGTGCCAGCAGAACCTTTGGGACCGGAGCTAATGAAAAACTGTTTTTT. The full variable domain, completed using reference TRBV27 and TRBJ1-4, is EAQVTQNPRYLITVTGKKLTVTCSQNMNHEYMSWYRQDPGLGLRQIYYSMNVEVTDKGDVPEGYKVSRKEKRNFPLILESPSPNQTSLYFCASRTFGTGANEKLFFGSGTQLSVL.

This clonotype came up a few times. The chain links TRBV2 to TRBJ2-5, with a possible D match to TRBD1 (6 bases). V lost 6 bases and J 2 bases, leaving 16 bases between the germline ends. This CDR3 has 15 amino acids. Germline CDR1 and CDR2: SNHLY and FYNNEI. This CDR3 is CASSSITGTQETQYF. Written as DNA, the CDR3 is TGTGCCAGCAGCTCCATTACCGGGACACAAGAGACCCAGTACTTC. Complete variable domain (other parts from reference TRBV2 and TRBJ2-5): EPEVTQTPSHQVTQMGQEVILRCVPISNHLYFYWYRQILGQKVEFLVSFYNNEISEKSEIFDDQFSVERPDGSNFTLKIRSTKLEDSAMYFCASSSITGTQETQYFGPGTRLLVL.